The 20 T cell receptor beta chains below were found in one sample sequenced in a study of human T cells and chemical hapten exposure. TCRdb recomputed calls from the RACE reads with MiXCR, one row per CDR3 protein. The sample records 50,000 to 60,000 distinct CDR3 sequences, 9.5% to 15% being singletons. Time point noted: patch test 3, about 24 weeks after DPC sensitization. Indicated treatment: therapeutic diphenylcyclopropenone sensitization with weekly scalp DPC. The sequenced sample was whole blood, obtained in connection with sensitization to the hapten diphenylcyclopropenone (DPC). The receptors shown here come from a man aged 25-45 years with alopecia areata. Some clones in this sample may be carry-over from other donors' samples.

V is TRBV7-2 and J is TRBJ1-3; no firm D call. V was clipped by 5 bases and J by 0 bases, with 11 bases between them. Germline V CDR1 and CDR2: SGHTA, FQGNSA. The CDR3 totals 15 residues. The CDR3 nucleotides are TGTGCCAGCAGCCCCTCGATCCACTCTGGAAACACCATATATTTT. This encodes CASSPSIHSGNTIYF.

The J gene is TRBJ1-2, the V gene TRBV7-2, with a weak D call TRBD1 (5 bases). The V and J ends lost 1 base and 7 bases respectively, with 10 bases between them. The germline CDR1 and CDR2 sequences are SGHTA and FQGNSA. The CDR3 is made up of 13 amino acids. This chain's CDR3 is CASSLDRLGGYTF. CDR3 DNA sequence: TGTGCCAGCAGCTTAGACAGGCTCGGTGGCTACACCTTC.

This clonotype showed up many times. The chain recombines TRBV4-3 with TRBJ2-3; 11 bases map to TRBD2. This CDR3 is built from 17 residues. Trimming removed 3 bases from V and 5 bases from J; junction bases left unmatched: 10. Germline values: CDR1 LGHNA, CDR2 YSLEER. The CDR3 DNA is TGCGCCAGCAGCCAGATCTTTAGCGGGGGGGCGAAAGATACGCAGTATTTT. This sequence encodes CASSQIFSGGAKDTQYF.

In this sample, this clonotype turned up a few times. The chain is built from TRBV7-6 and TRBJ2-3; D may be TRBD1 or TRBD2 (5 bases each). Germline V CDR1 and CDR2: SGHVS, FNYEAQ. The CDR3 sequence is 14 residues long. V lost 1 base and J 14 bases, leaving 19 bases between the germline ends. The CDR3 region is CASSLGGTDVTLYF. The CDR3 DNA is TGTGCCAGCAGCTTAGGAGGGACCGACGTTACCTTGTATTTT.

The CDR3 region is CASSQESQGNSPLHF. CDR3 nucleotides: TGCGCCAGCAGCCAAGAATCACAGGGGAATTCACCCCTCCACTTT. V usage is TRBV4-3 and J usage is TRBJ1-6; TRBD1 agrees at 7 bases. The J segment lost 7 bases and the V segment lost 0 bases, leaving 3 bases of the junction unmatched. The CDR3 loop spans 15 amino acids. Germline V lookup: CDR1 LGHNA, CDR2 YSLEER.

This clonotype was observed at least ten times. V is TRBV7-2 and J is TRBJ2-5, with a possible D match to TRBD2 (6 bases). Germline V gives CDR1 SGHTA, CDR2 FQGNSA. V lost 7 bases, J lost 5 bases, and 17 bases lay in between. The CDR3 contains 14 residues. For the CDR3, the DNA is TGTGCCAGCACCCCTGCCGGGGGATGGGAGACCCAGTACTTC. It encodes CASTPAGGWETQYF.

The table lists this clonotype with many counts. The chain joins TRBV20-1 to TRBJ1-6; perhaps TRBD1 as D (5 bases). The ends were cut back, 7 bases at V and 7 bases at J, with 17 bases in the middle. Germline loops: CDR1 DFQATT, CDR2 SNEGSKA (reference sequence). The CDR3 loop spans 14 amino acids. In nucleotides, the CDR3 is TGCAGTGTCCGACGCGGGGGGGAAAATTCACCCCTCCACTTT. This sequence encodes CSVRRGGENSPLHF.

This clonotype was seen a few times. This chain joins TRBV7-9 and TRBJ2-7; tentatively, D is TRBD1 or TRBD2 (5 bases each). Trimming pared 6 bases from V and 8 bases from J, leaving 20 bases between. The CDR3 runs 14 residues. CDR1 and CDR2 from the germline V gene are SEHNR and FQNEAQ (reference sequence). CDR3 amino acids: CASSPPGPNDQQYF. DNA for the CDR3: TGTGCCAGCAGTCCTCCGGGACCAAACGACCAGCAGTACTTC. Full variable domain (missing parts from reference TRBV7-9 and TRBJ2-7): DTGVSQNPRHKITKRGQNVTFRCDPISEHNRLYWYRQTLGQGPEFLTYFQNEAQLEKSRLLSDRFSAERPKGSFSTLEIQRTEQGDSAMYLCASSPPGPNDQQYFGPGTRLTVT.

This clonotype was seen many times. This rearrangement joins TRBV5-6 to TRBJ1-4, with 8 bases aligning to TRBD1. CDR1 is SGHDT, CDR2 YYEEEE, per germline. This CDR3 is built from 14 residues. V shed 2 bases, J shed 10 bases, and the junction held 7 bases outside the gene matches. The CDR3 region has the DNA TGTGCCAGCAGCTTTCAGGGGGCCCACGGAAAACTGTTTTTT. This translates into CASSFQGAHGKLFF.

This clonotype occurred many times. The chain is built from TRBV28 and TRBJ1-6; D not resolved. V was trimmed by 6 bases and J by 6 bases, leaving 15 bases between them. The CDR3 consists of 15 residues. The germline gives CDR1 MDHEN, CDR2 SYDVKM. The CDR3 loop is CASRTLGRFNSPLHF. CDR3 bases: TGTGCCAGCAGGACCCTTGGGCGTTTTAATTCACCCCTCCACTTT.

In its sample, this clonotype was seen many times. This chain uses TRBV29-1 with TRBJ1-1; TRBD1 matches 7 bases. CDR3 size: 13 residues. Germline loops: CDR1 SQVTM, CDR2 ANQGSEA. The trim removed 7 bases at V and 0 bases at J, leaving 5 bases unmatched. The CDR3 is CSARTGVNTEAFF. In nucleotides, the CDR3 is TGCAGCGCTCGGACAGGAGTGAACACTGAAGCTTTCTTT. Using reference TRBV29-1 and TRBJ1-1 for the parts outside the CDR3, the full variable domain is SAVISQKPSRDICQRGTSLTIQCQVDSQVTMMFWYRQQPGQSLTLIATANQGSEATYESGFVIDKFPISRPNLTFSTLTVSNMSPEDSSIYLCSARTGVNTEAFFGQGTRLTVV.

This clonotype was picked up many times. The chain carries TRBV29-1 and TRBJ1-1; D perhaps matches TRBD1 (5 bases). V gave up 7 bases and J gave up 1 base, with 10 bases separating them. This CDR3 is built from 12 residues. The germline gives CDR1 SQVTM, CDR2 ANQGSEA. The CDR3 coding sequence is TGCAGCGCCAGGAGGGGGAACACTGAAGCTTTCTTT. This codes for CSARRGNTEAFF.

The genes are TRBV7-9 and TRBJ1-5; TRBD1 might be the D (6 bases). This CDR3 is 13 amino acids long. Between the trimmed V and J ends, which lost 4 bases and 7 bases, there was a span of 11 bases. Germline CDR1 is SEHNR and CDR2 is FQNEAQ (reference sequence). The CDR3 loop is CASSSQGTQPQHF. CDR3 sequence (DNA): TGTGCCAGCAGCTCACAGGGTACGCAGCCCCAGCATTTT.

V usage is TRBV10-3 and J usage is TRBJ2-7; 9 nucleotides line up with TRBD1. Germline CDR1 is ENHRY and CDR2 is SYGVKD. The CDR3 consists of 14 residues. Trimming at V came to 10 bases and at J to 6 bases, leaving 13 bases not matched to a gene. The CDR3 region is CATGWGTGSAEQYF. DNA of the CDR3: TGTGCCACCGGGTGGGGGACAGGGAGTGCCGAGCAGTACTTC.

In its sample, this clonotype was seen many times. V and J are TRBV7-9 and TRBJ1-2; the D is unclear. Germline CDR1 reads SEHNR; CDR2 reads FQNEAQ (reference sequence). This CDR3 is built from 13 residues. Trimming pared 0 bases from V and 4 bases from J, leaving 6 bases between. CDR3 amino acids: CASSLAGIYGYTF. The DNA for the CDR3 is TGTGCCAGCAGCTTAGCAGGGATCTATGGCTACACCTTC.

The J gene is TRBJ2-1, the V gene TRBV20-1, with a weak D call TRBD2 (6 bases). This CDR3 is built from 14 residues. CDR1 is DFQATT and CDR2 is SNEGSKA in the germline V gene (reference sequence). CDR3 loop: CSSYSGSSYNEQFF. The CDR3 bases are TGCAGCTCTTATAGCGGTTCTTCCTACAATGAGCAGTTCTTC.

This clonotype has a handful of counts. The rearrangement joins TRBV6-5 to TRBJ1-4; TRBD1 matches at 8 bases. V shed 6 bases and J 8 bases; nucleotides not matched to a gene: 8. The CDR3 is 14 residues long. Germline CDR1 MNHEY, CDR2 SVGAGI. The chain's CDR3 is CASSNRGVGEKLFF. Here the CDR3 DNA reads TGTGCCAGCAGCAACAGGGGGGTGGGAGAAAAACTGTTTTTT.

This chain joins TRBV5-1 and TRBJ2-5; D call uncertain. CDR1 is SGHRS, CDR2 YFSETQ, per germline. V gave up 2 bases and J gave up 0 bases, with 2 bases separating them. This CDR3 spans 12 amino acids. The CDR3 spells CASSFHQETQYF. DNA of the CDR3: TGCGCCAGCAGCTTCCACCAAGAGACCCAGTACTTC.

The CDR3 sequence: CASSRTSGDGNTEAFF. DNA for the CDR3: TGTGCCAGCTCCCGAACTTCCGGGGACGGGAACACTGAAGCTTTCTTT. V usage is TRBV18 and J usage is TRBJ1-1; tentative D call: TRBD1 (5 bases). The V gene's germline CDR1 is KGHSH and CDR2 LQKENI. Between the trimmed V and J ends, which lost 6 bases and 1 base, there was a span of 18 bases. The length of the CDR3 is 16 residues.

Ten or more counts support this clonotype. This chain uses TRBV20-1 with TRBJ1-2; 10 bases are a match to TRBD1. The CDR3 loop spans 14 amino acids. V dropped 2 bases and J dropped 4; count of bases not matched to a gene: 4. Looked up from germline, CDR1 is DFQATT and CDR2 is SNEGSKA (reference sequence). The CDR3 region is CSARTGQGVYGYTF. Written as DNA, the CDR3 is TGCAGTGCTAGAACTGGACAGGGGGTCTATGGCTACACCTTC.